A selection of T cell receptor beta chains follows, all from one sample in a study of blood T cell repertoires in COVID-19. Sequenced by immunoSEQ multiplex PCR; TCRdb stores in-frame clones only, minus some. The sample contains over 75,000 clones, 85% to 95% of which appear only once. The source material was peripheral blood. Receptor source: a man between 60 and 75 years old with acute or convalescent COVID-19. Each CDR3 is given with its conserved first and last residue. D genes are given only for firm matches. Rows may omit the clone size; those that give it use once, few, many or a size class.

size	V	J	D	CDR3	DNA
.	TRBV19	TRBJ2-1	TRBD1	CASSIGTGGEQFF	TGTGCCAGTAGTATCGGGACAGGGGGAGAGCAGTTCTTC
once	TRBV11-3	TRBJ1-2	.	CASSLGGESGYTF	TGTGCCAGCAGCTTAGGGGGAGAATCTGGCTACACCTTC
.	TRBV27	TRBJ1-2	TRBD1	CASSSRGNYGYTF	TGTGCCAGCAGTTCCAGGGGGAACTATGGCTACACCTTC
.	TRBV28	TRBJ2-7	TRBD1	CASRKDRLNYEQYF	TGTGCCAGCAGAAAGGACAGGCTAAACTACGAGCAGTACTTC
.	TRBV19	TRBJ1-1	.	CASSIEGRTEGFF	TGTGCCAGTAGTATAGAGGGACGGACAGAAGGTTTCTTT
once	TRBV9	TRBJ2-5	TRBD1	CASSGRGRGETQYF	TGTGCCAGCAGCGGCAGGGGGCGCGGGGAGACCCAGTACTTC
.	TRBV18	TRBJ1-1	TRBD1	CASSPAPKTGGTEAFF	TGTGCCAGCTCACCAGCGCCGAAGACAGGGGGGACTGAAGCTTTCTTT
.	TRBV11-3	TRBJ1-1	.	CASSPGQRNTEAFF	TGTGCCAGCAGCCCAGGACAGAGGAACACTGAAGCTTTCTTT
.	TRBV27	TRBJ2-3	.	CASSQGLSTDTQYF	TGTGCCAGCAGTCAAGGACTGTCCACAGATACGCAGTATTTT
.	TRBV4-3	TRBJ2-2	TRBD1	CASSQVQGKLFF	TGCGCCAGCAGCCAAGTACAGGGGAAGCTGTTTTTT
.	TRBV7-2	TRBJ2-7	TRBD2	CASSTPSGIYEQYF	TGTGCCAGCAGCACACCTAGCGGTATTTACGAGCAGTACTTC
.	TRBV11-2	TRBJ2-1	.	CASSLPSSYNEQFF	TGTGCCAGCAGCTTACCTAGCTCCTACAATGAGCAGTTCTTC
.	TRBV4-2	TRBJ2-1	TRBD2	CASSREREINNEQFF	TGTGCCAGCAGCCGCGAGCGGGAGATCAACAATGAGCAGTTCTTC
.	TRBV4-3	TRBJ2-2	TRBD2	CASSQDLAGGSRGTGELFF	TGCGCCAGCAGCCAAGACTTAGCGGGAGGTAGTAGAGGCACCGGGGAGCTGTTTTTT
once	TRBV5-1	TRBJ1-6	.	CASSLVGQGSSYNSPLHF	TGCGCCAGCAGCTTGGTAGGGCAGGGGAGCTCCTATAATTCACCCCTCCACTTT
.	TRBV6-6	TRBJ2-1	.	CASSPPSVHNEQFF	TGTGCCAGCAGTCCCCCCTCAGTCCACAATGAGCAGTTCTTC
.	TRBV7-2	TRBJ2-7	.	CASSLTGQGGSEQYF	TGTGCCAGCAGCTTAACAGGCCAGGGAGGTAGCGAGCAGTACTTC